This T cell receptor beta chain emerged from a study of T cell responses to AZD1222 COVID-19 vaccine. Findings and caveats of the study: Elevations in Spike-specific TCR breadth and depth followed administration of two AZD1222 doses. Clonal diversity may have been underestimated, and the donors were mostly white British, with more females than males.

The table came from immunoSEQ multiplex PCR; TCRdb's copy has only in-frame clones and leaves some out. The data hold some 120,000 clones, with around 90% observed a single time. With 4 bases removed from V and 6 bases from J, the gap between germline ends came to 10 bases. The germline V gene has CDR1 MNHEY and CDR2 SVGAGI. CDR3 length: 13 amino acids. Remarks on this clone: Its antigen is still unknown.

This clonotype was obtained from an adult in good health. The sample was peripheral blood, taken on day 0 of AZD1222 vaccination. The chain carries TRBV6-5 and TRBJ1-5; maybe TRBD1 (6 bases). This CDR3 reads CASSSGGGQPQHF. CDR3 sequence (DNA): TGTGCCAGCAGTTCGGGAGGGGGTCAGCCCCAGCATTTT.